This T cell receptor (beta chain) was identified in a study of blood T cells in healthy people across ages. A sample-barcoded 5' primer and a J-beta primer mix were used in a second PCR of roughly 7 to 11 cycles. TCRdb ran MiXCR on the 5' RACE reads and lists one entry per CDR3 protein. The data contain over 700,000 distinct CDR3 sequences, about 55% of them singletons. This CDR3 region has 14 residues. Germline V lookup: CDR1 MNHEY, CDR2 SVGAGI. Trimming took 8 bases from V and 6 from J; bases not matched to a gene: 7. This clonotype was seen a single time. The chain employs TRBV6-5 and TRBJ1-6, with 7 bases lining up with TRBD1. This receptor was obtained from an elderly man in good health. Sequencing was carried out using blood. CDR3 sequence: CASGNRGGNSPLHF. The CDR3 DNA sequence: TGTGCCAGCGGGAACAGGGGAGGTAATTCACCCCTCCACTTT.